What follows are 15 T cell receptor beta chains derived from one specimen sequenced in a study of T cell responses to AZD1222 COVID-19 vaccine. The method was immunoSEQ multiplex PCR; TCRdb's version includes in-frame clones alone and lacks a portion of them. The table shows roughly 100,000 clones, with 87% occurring only once. The sample in question was peripheral blood, obtained 28 days after the second AZD1222 dose. The receptor source for this set is an adult who received the AZD1222 COVID-19 vaccine.

This chain links TRBV7-9 with TRBJ2-7; 8 positions match TRBD1. In germline, CDR1 is SEHNR, CDR2 FQNEAQ (reference sequence). Unmatched junction bases numbered 11, after V lost 4 bases and J lost 3 bases. CDR3 length: 16 residues. This CDR3 reads CASSSGGTGDFYEQYF. CDR3 sequence (DNA): TGTGCCAGCAGCTCCGGAGGGACAGGAGACTTCTACGAGCAGTACTTC.

This rearrangement joins TRBV7-9 to TRBJ2-7; D is perhaps TRBD1 (5 bases). The germline V gene encodes CDR1 SEHNR and CDR2 FQNEAQ (reference sequence). CDR3 length equals 13 residues. Trimming stripped 5 bases from V and 6 bases from J, with 14 bases between. The CDR3 is CASSRQTHSEQYF. CDR3 bases: TGTGCCAGCAGCCGACAGACCCACTCCGAGCAGTACTTC.

The J gene is TRBJ2-7, the V gene TRBV5-4; D is unresolved. This CDR3 has 14 residues. Germline V CDR1 and CDR2: SGHNT, YYREEE (reference sequence). With 3 bases removed from V and 1 base from J, the gap between germline ends came to 11 bases. The CDR3 region is CASSSQPSSYEQYF. DNA of the CDR3: TGTGCCAGCAGCTCCCAACCCTCATCCTACGAGCAGTACTTC. The complete variable domain, with remaining parts taken from reference TRBV5-4 and TRBJ2-7, reads ETGVTQSPTHLIKTRGQQVTLRCSSQSGHNTVSWYQQALGQGPQFIFQYYREEENGRGNFPPRFSGLQFPNYSSELNVNALELDDSALYLCASSSQPSSYEQYFGPGTRLTVT.

J is TRBJ1-1 and V is TRBV11-2, with 8 bases fitting TRBD1. V trimming: 3 bases; J trimming: 3 bases; junction bases outside the gene matches: 6. Germline lookup yields CDR1 SGHAT and CDR2 FQNNGV. CDR3 length equals 15 residues. This CDR3 reads CASSFQGARDTEAFF. CDR3 sequence (DNA): TGTGCCAGCAGCTTTCAGGGGGCGAGGGACACTGAAGCTTTCTTT.

This clone has a handful of counts. The V gene is TRBV11-3, the J gene TRBJ2-7; D gene unclear. The V and J ends lost 1 base and 5 bases respectively, with 9 bases between them. Germline V gene lookup returns CDR1 SGHNT and CDR2 YENEEA. The CDR3 has 13 amino acids. The CDR3: CASSLGRFDEQYF. For the CDR3, the DNA is TGTGCCAGCAGCTTAGGACGGTTCGACGAGCAGTACTTC.

The chain couples TRBV6-5 to TRBJ2-6; D is unclear. V was clipped by 7 bases and J by 2 bases, with 0 bases between them. This CDR3 region has 11 residues. CDR1 MNHEY and CDR2 SVGAGI come from the germline V gene. The CDR3 protein is CASTGANVLTF. The CDR3 nucleotides read TGTGCCAGCACTGGGGCCAACGTCCTGACTTTC.

This clone occurred a few times. V is TRBV24-1 and J is TRBJ1-3; D gene ambiguous. The CDR3 length is 17 residues. Trimming took off 0 bases at V and 0 bases at J, with 11 bases between the two ends. The germline V gene encodes CDR1 KGHDR and CDR2 SFDVKD. CDR3 sequence reads: CATSDLHRHLSGNTIYF. CDR3 in DNA: TGTGCCACCAGTGATTTGCATAGGCACCTCTCTGGAAACACCATATATTTT.

The V call is TRBV4-3, the J call TRBJ2-7, with 8 bases identical to TRBD2. Trimming removed 0 bases from V and 6 bases from J; junction bases left unmatched: 4. The CDR3 has 14 amino acids. The germline V gene encodes CDR1 LGHNA and CDR2 YSLEER. CDR3 in amino acids: CASSQDSGVGEQYF. CDR3 nucleotide sequence: TGCGCCAGCAGCCAAGATAGCGGGGTTGGCGAGCAGTACTTC.

This rearrangement joins TRBV7-3 to TRBJ1-1; D gene ambiguous. Germline V gene lookup returns CDR1 SGHTA and CDR2 FQGTGA. The V and J ends lost 5 bases and 1 base respectively, with 11 bases between them. The CDR3 has 14 residues. CDR3 sequence reads: CASSPRPQNTEAFF. CDR3 DNA: TGTGCCAGCAGCCCTAGACCCCAGAACACTGAAGCTTTCTTT.

The chain uses TRBV21-1 and TRBJ2-7; TRBD1, the D gene given by the table, was not confirmed from the DNA. TRBV21-1 is designated a pseudogene. The CDR3 covers 15 residues. CDR3 DNA sequence: TGTGCCAGCAGCAAAGATCGGGACAGGTCGAAATCGCAGTACTTC. This sequence encodes CASSKDRDRSKSQYF.

The chain recombines TRBV6-5 with TRBJ2-7, with D possibly being TRBD1 (6 bases). The CDR3 spans 15 residues. V lost 3 bases and J lost 1, with 13 bases in between. CDR1 and CDR2 (germline): MNHEY, SVGAGI. The CDR3 is CASSYLGTSSYEQYF. CDR3 nucleotide sequence: TGTGCCAGCAGTTATCTCGGGACAAGTTCCTACGAGCAGTACTTC.

The V and J genes are TRBV29-1 and TRBJ2-2; maybe TRBD2 (5 bases). Trimming left V 7 bases short and J 6 bases short, with 9 bases between. CDR3 length: 11 amino acids. The germline gives CDR1 SQVTM, CDR2 ANQGSEA. The CDR3 region is CSAEGSGELFF. DNA of the CDR3: TGCAGCGCCGAGGGCTCCGGGGAGCTGTTTTTT.

The rearrangement links TRBV5-1 to TRBJ1-4, with 9 bases that match TRBD1. J gave up 7 bases and V 0 bases, and 4 bases lay outside the gene matches. Germline CDR1 is SGHRS and CDR2 is YFSETQ. CDR3 length: 15 amino acids. The CDR3 sequence is CASSLVQGAGEKLFF. As DNA, the CDR3 is TGCGCCAGCAGCTTGGTACAGGGGGCCGGTGAAAAACTGTTTTTT.

The chain has TRBV19 and TRBJ1-3, with no clear D. Between the trimmed V and J ends, which lost 3 bases and 1 base, there was a span of 7 bases. Germline V gene data show CDR1 as LNHDA and CDR2 as SQIVND (reference sequence). The length of the CDR3 is 14 residues. The DNA for the CDR3 is TGTGCCAGTAGTATCGGGGTGTCTGGAAACACCATATATTTT. Protein product: CASSIGVSGNTIYF.

The chain employs TRBV18 and TRBJ1-4; tentatively, D is TRBD1 (6 bases). V shed 2 bases and J shed 10 bases, with 17 bases lying between them. CDR1 is KGHSH, CDR2 LQKENI, per germline. The CDR3 loop spans 15 amino acids. CDR3 residues: CASSPDRRREGKLFF. Written as DNA, the CDR3 is TGTGCCAGCTCACCAGACAGGCGGAGAGAGGGAAAACTGTTTTTT. Drawing the rest from reference TRBV18 and TRBJ1-4, the complete variable domain is NAGVMQNPRHLVRRRGQEARLRCSPMKGHSHVYWYRQLPEEGLKFMVYLQKENIIDESGMPKERFSAEFPKEGPSILRIQQVVRGDSAAYFCASSPDRRREGKLFFGSGTQLSVL.